This TCR beta chain is from a study of shared clonotypes between healthy human individuals. The wider study: A donor's plate count was three for CD4 naive and three for CD4 memory; CD8 naive had two and CD8 memory one.

A remark on this clone: No antigen is known for it.

Each PCR replicate from the sorted subsets contained 150 to 250 ng DNA, which is about 30,000 T cell genomes. The protocol was immunoSEQ multiplex PCR, while the TCRdb copy is restricted to in-frame clones and leaves out a portion. The sample lists some 900,000 clones, 70% to 85% occurring once. Whole-study results and caveats: Among a few donors, approximately 5% of naive CD4 clonotypes were found in common.

The ends were cut back, 8 bases at V and 0 bases at J, with 9 bases in the middle. CDR3 size: 13 residues. Germline values: CDR1 SNHLY, CDR2 FYNNEI. The sequencing input was memory CD4+ T cells sorted from blood. Stated subset: CD45RA-negative fraction. This clonotype was obtained from a man aged 18 to 30 in good health. This chain uses TRBV2 with TRBJ2-3, with D unclear. CDR3 loop: CASSTTSTDTQYF. DNA of the CDR3: TGTGCCAGCTCGACGACTAGCACAGATACGCAGTATTTT.